This T cell receptor (beta chain) was sequenced during a study of Ad26.COV2.S vaccination and SARS-CoV-2 variants. Details on this clone: Its antigen is currently unknown.

CDR1 is MGHDK and CDR2 is SYGVNS in the germline V gene. The V gene lost 6 bases and the J gene lost 0 bases, with 8 bases spanning the gap. CDR3 length equals 13 residues. Points from the study as a whole: Spike-specific responses of CD8+ and CD4+ T cells were reported to display substantial breadth after vaccination. Vaccinated individuals (as opposed to placebo recipients) had higher spike-specific TCR breadth.

TCRdb keeps only in-frame clones here, not all; method: immunoSEQ multiplex PCR. The sample shows about 350,000 clones, about 90% of them seen only once. The clonotype comes from a human donor who had recovered from COVID-19. Here the sequenced sample was peripheral blood, taken after recovery from COVID-19. This chain connects TRBV25-1 to TRBJ1-2; D gene uncertain. The CDR3 DNA is TGTGCCAGCAGAGGGAAAGCTAACTATGGCTACACCTTC. This sequence encodes CASRGKANYGYTF.